This T cell receptor beta chain stems from a study of blood T cell repertoires in COVID-19. Study context: Material from acute and convalescent COVID-19 was sourced from the United States, Italy and Spain. PBMCs, B-cell-depleted T cells, or T cells were the source of the cDNA or gDNA that made up the material.

As originally analysed: The assay estimated nucleated cells by amplifying reference gene primers. The repertoire was sequenced with immunoSEQ multiplex PCR; TCRdb's copy has only in-frame clones and lacks some. That table supplies the V and J calls and clone size; D and trimming were determined from the DNA. The sample lists 210,000 or so clones; 80% to 90% were seen once. The clonotype originates from a woman aged 80 or over with acute or convalescent COVID-19. The specimen sequenced was peripheral blood.

CDR3 region: CASRAGRGVSYEQYF. CDR3 nucleotide sequence: TGTGCCAGCAGGGCTGGGCGGGGGGTCTCCTACGAGCAGTACTTC. The chain combines TRBV6-5 with TRBJ2-7; 8 nucleotides match TRBD2. The V gene end was trimmed by 6 bases and the J gene end by 0 bases; junction bases not matched to a gene: 7. Germline V lookup: CDR1 MNHEY, CDR2 SVGAGI. The CDR3 loop spans 15 amino acids.